Shown below are 27 T cell receptor beta chains from a single sample sequenced in a study of blood T cell repertoires in COVID-19. Sequencing was performed with immunoSEQ multiplex PCR; in TCRdb, only in-frame clones are kept and a portion is missing. The table lists approximately 200,000 clones, 81% of them singletons. Material: peripheral blood. Every receptor here comes from a woman older than 75 with COVID-19, enrolled during active disease.

The V gene is TRBV6-1, the J gene TRBJ1-1; perhaps TRBD1 as D (5 bases). The germline CDR1 and CDR2 sequences are MNHNS and SASEGT. CDR3 length: 16 amino acids. Trimming cost V 3 bases and J 0 bases, with 14 bases left between them. The DNA of the CDR3 is TGTGCCAGCAGTGAGGCCATCAGGGCCTTGAACACTGAAGCTTTCTTT. Residues: CASSEAIRALNTEAFF.

The chain couples TRBV5-5 to TRBJ2-5; a possible D gene is TRBD2 (6 bases). V dropped 2 bases and J dropped 5 bases, with 13 bases sitting between them. CDR3 length: 14 amino acids. Germline assignment: CDR1 SGHKS and CDR2 YYEKEE (reference sequence). CDR3 loop: CASSFGSGWETQYF. CDR3 DNA sequence: TGTGCCAGCAGCTTCGGGAGCGGATGGGAGACCCAGTACTTC. The complete variable domain, with remaining parts taken from reference TRBV5-5 and TRBJ2-5, reads DAGVTQSPTHLIKTRGQQVTLRCSPISGHKSVSWYQQVLGQGPQFIFQYYEKEERGRGNFPDRFSARQFPNYSSELNVNALLLGDSALYLCASSFGSGWETQYFGPGTRLLVL.

The chain joins TRBV6-6 to TRBJ2-1; 9 bases align to TRBD1. V trimming: 6 bases; J trimming: 8 bases; junction bases outside the gene matches: 5. The CDR3 contains 13 residues. Germline V gene data show CDR1 as MNHNY and CDR2 as SVGAGI (reference sequence). CDR3 loop: CASSFGTGYEQFF. CDR3 DNA: TGTGCCAGCAGCTTCGGGACAGGGTATGAGCAGTTCTTC.

This clone was detected only a few times. The genes are TRBV24-1 and TRBJ2-1, with 9 bases matching TRBD2. The CDR3 sequence is 14 residues long. Trimming at V came to 1 base and at J to 8 bases, leaving 2 bases not matched to a gene. Germline V gene sequence: CDR1 KGHDR, CDR2 SFDVKD. For the CDR3, the DNA is TGTGCCACCAGTGATTTTCTAGCGGGGCATGAGCAGTTCTTC. It codes for CATSDFLAGHEQFF.

For this clone: Other DNA sequences of this sample code for an identical CDR3. The chain uses TRBV5-6 and TRBJ2-5; 8 bases are a match to TRBD2. Germline-derived CDR1 and CDR2 are SGHDT and YYEEEE. V gave up 2 bases and J gave up 5 bases; unmatched junction bases: 8. The CDR3 contains 15 residues. The CDR3, as DNA: TGTGCCAGCAGCTTTGTGGCGGGGGGCCGGGAGACCCAGTACTTC. It specifies CASSFVAGGRETQYF.

In DNA, the CDR3 is TGCAGCGTTGTCAGGGGAAATGGCTACACCTTC. It is translated as CSVVRGNGYTF. The chain joins TRBV29-1 to TRBJ1-2; perhaps TRBD1 as D (6 bases). Trimming stripped 4 bases from V and 6 bases from J, with 9 bases between. CDR1 and CDR2 (germline): SQVTM, ANQGSEA. The CDR3 loop spans 11 amino acids.

The genes are TRBV2 and TRBJ2-2, with 9 bases matching TRBD2. The CDR3 is 14 amino acids. J was trimmed by 5 bases and V by 6 bases; bases with no gene match: 4. From germline, CDR1 is SNHLY and CDR2 FYNNEI. CDR3: CASSILAGTGELFF. In DNA form, the CDR3 reads TGTGCCAGCAGCATACTAGCGGGTACCGGGGAGCTGTTTTTT. The full variable domain, its missing parts supplied by reference TRBV2 and TRBJ2-2, is EPEVTQTPSHQVTQMGQEVILRCVPISNHLYFYWYRQILGQKVEFLVSFYNNEISEKSEIFDDQFSVERPDGSNFTLKIRSTKLEDSAMYFCASSILAGTGELFFGEGSRLTVL.

The chain links TRBV5-1 to TRBJ1-4; 7 bases align to TRBD1. V lost 2 bases to trimming and J lost 8 bases; unmatched junction nucleotides: 9. Germline-derived CDR1 and CDR2 are SGHRS and YFSETQ. This CDR3 contains 15 residues. The CDR3 DNA sequence: TGCGCCAGCAGCTTATCCGGGGACAGCGAGGAAAAACTGTTTTTT. This codes for CASSLSGDSEEKLFF.

The rearrangement joins TRBV19 to TRBJ2-7, with 9 nucleotides matching TRBD1. This CDR3 comprises 13 residues. CDR1 and CDR2 (germline): LNHDA, SQIVND (reference sequence). Unmatched junction bases numbered 8, after V lost 10 bases and J lost 4 bases. The CDR3 here is CATAGTGIYEQYF. The CDR3 DNA sequence: TGTGCCACCGCAGGGACAGGGATATACGAGCAGTACTTC.

This clone appeared a few times. The chain recombines TRBV9 with TRBJ1-6; TRBD1 agrees at 8 bases. The ends lost 2 bases at V and 6 bases at J; junction bases unmatched: 7. CDR3 length: 16 amino acids. CDR1 is SGDLS and CDR2 is YYNGEE in the germline V gene. CDR3 sequence: CASSVKSGGPNSPLHF. In nucleotides, the CDR3 is TGTGCCAGCAGCGTGAAGTCAGGGGGCCCTAATTCACCCCTCCACTTT.

The V call is TRBV2, the J call TRBJ2-5, with TRBD2 identical over 10 bases. This CDR3 is built from 15 residues. Looked up from germline, CDR1 is SNHLY and CDR2 is FYNNEI. With V trimmed by 4 bases and J by 2 bases, 4 bases remained unmatched. The CDR3 loop is CASSGTSGSQETQYF. CDR3 sequence (DNA): TGTGCCAGCAGTGGGACTAGCGGATCTCAAGAGACCCAGTACTTC.

The chain couples TRBV15 to TRBJ1-3, with D possibly being TRBD1 (6 bases). The V gene lost 7 bases and the J gene lost 3 bases, with 7 bases spanning the gap. CDR3 length equals 12 residues. Germline values: CDR1 LNHNV, CDR2 YYDKDF (reference sequence). CDR3: CATTDSGNTIYF. CDR3 nucleotide sequence: TGTGCCACCACGGACAGTGGAAACACCATATATTTT.

V gene TRBV6-5 combines with J gene TRBJ2-1, with TRBD2 matching 9 bases. V lost 6 bases, J lost 6 bases, and 9 bases stayed unmatched. Germline-derived CDR1 and CDR2 are MNHEY and SVGAGI. This CDR3 has 15 amino acids. The CDR3: CASRPLAGSPNEQFF. CDR3 DNA: TGTGCCAGCAGGCCCCTAGCGGGATCTCCCAATGAGCAGTTCTTC.

The chain has TRBV24-1 and TRBJ1-1, with TRBD1 as a possible D gene (6 bases). CDR1 KGHDR and CDR2 SFDVKD come from the germline V gene. This CDR3 is 13 amino acids long. V lost 5 bases and J 7 bases, leaving 13 bases between the germline ends. For the CDR3, the DNA is TGTGCCACCAGTGGGGCTACAGGGATTGAAGCTTTCTTT. Translated: CATSGATGIEAFF.

The chain carries TRBV6-2 or TRBV6-3 and TRBJ2-3; D not certain. The CDR3 has 12 amino acids. In germline, CDR1 is MNHEY, CDR2 SVGEGT. The V gene lost 5 bases and the J gene lost 2 bases, with 5 bases spanning the gap. DNA for the CDR3: TGTGCCAGCAGTCAAAACACAGATACGCAGTATTTT. Residues: CASSQNTDTQYF.

V and J are TRBV5-1 and TRBJ1-4; 9 bases are a match to TRBD1. CDR3 size: 15 residues. CDR1 is SGHRS, CDR2 YFSETQ, per germline. After removal of 2 bases from V and 9 bases from J, the junction contained 8 bases not matched to a gene. CDR3 sequence (DNA): TGCGCCAGCAGCTTAGAGACAGGGGGATTTCAAAAACTGTTTTTT. This gives the protein CASSLETGGFQKLFF.

The chain uses TRBV13 and TRBJ1-3, with unresolved D. CDR3 size: 14 residues. CDR1 and CDR2 (germline): PRHDT, FYEKMQ (reference sequence). Trimming left V 8 bases short and J 4 bases short, with 15 bases between. The CDR3 here is CASQEDRGGNTIYF. In DNA form, the CDR3 reads TGTGCCAGCCAAGAGGATCGGGGAGGAAACACCATATATTTT. Variable domain in full (rest from reference TRBV13 and TRBJ1-3): AAGVIQSPRHLIKEKRETATLKCYPIPRHDTVYWYQQGPGQDPQFLISFYEKMQSDKGSIPDRFSAQQFSDYHSELNMSSLELGDSALYFCASQEDRGGNTIYFGEGSWLTVV.

V is TRBV5-8 and J is TRBJ2-7; weak D call: TRBD1 (6 bases). Germline CDR1 is SGHTS and CDR2 is YDEGEE. Trimming cost V 0 bases and J 2 bases, with 15 bases left between them. The CDR3 length is 16 residues. CDR3: CASSLVYGTSTYEQYF. The CDR3 DNA is TGTGCCAGCAGCTTGGTGTATGGGACATCGACCTACGAGCAGTACTTC.

J is TRBJ1-2 and V is TRBV3-1 (or the pseudogene TRBV3-2), with TRBD1 matching 8 bases. Germline V gene lookup returns CDR1 LGHDT and CDR2 YNNKEL (reference sequence). The trim removed 4 bases at V and 4 bases at J, leaving 8 bases unmatched. CDR3 length equals 15 residues. This CDR3 reads CASSPKRTGPYGYTF. CDR3 DNA: TGTGCCAGCAGCCCAAAGCGGACAGGGCCCTATGGCTACACCTTC.

The chain links TRBV27 to TRBJ1-1; the D gene is possibly TRBD1 (6 bases). The V gene lost 5 bases and the J gene lost 1 base, with 11 bases spanning the gap. Germline-derived CDR1 and CDR2 are MNHEY and SMNVEV (reference sequence). The CDR3 spans 14 residues. The CDR3 DNA sequence: TGTGCCAGCAGTCTCCAGACAGGGAACACTGAAGCTTTCTTT. This sequence encodes CASSLQTGNTEAFF.

V is TRBV11-2 and J is TRBJ2-3; D is unresolved. The CDR3 is 15 amino acids. Germline-derived CDR1 and CDR2 are SGHAT and FQNNGV. Trimming cost V 5 bases and J 0 bases, with 12 bases left between them. The CDR3 DNA follows: TGTGCCAGCAGCCCCGCCCCTACTAGCACAGATACGCAGTATTTT. This codes for CASSPAPTSTDTQYF.

The V gene is TRBV27, the J gene TRBJ2-5, with D tentatively TRBD2 (5 bases). The CDR3 runs to 12 residues. V gave up 3 bases and J gave up 9 bases, with 11 bases separating them. Germline values: CDR1 MNHEY, CDR2 SMNVEV (reference sequence). This CDR3 is CASSFLSGPQYF. CDR3 bases: TGTGCCAGCAGTTTCCTAAGCGGCCCCCAGTACTTC.

This clone appeared a few times. The chain carries TRBV14 and TRBJ2-7, with 9 bases lining up with TRBD1. V shed 4 bases, J shed 3 bases, and the junction held 7 bases outside the gene matches. The CDR3 runs 15 residues. Per germline, CDR1 SGHDN and CDR2 FVKESK. The CDR3 nucleotides read TGTGCCAGCAGCCGCCCCGGGACAGGGTTCTACGAGCAGTACTTC. Its translation: CASSRPGTGFYEQYF. The full variable domain, with the rest looked up from reference TRBV14 and TRBJ2-7, is EAGVTQFPSHSVIEKGQTVTLRCDPISGHDNLYWYRRVMGKEIKFLLHFVKESKQDESGMPNNRFLAERTGGTYSTLKVQPAELEDSGVYFCASSRPGTGFYEQYFGPGTRLTVT.

V usage is TRBV9 and J usage is TRBJ1-1; possibly TRBD1 for D (5 bases). V was cut by 4 bases and J by 1 base, with 14 bases left in between. Germline values: CDR1 SGDLS, CDR2 YYNGEE. The length of the CDR3 is 15 residues. CDR3 sequence reads: CASSPSATANTEAFF. CDR3 coding DNA: TGTGCCAGCAGCCCCTCCGCGACAGCGAACACTGAAGCTTTCTTT.

The genes are TRBV9 and TRBJ2-5; D gene uncertain. Germline-derived CDR1 and CDR2 are SGDLS and YYNGEE. The CDR3 runs to 13 residues. V was pared by 3 bases and J by 4 bases, with 10 bases between. The CDR3 DNA reads TGTGCCAGCAGCGCCCGTGTATTAGAGACCCAGTACTTC. This codes for CASSARVLETQYF.

The CDR3 nucleotides read TGTGCCAGCAGTATCGGGACTAGCGGGAGGCCCGGGGAGCTGTTTTTT. Its protein is CASSIGTSGRPGELFF. This chain connects TRBV27 to TRBJ2-2; the match to TRBD2 covers 15 bases. The J segment lost 6 bases and the V segment lost 5 bases, leaving 4 bases of the junction unmatched. Germline V gene sequence: CDR1 MNHEY, CDR2 SMNVEV (reference sequence). This CDR3 region has 16 residues.

The chain couples TRBV7-8 to TRBJ1-4, with a weak D call TRBD1 (6 bases). With 4 bases removed from V and 7 bases from J, the gap between germline ends came to 22 bases. The germline gives CDR1 SGHVS, CDR2 FQNEAQ. The CDR3 length is 17 residues. CDR3 sequence reads: CASSSAPGGAPLEKLFF. CDR3 in DNA: TGTGCCAGCAGCTCCGCCCCCGGGGGGGCACCTCTTGAAAAACTGTTTTTT.